This passage covers 18 T cell receptor beta chains from one sample sequenced in a study of CD8+CD57+ T cells in acquired aplastic anemia. CD8+CD57+ cell expansion, shown by flow cytometry, had occurred in the patients selected for sequencing. TCR beta VDJ and CDR3 were profiled, and genomic DNA was the template. A single record per CDR3 protein comes from TCRdb applying MiXCR to the reads. The repertoire holds some 170,000 distinct CDR3 sequences, with 50% to 65% as singletons. The sequenced sample consisted of sorted CD4+, CD8+, or CD8+CD57+ T cells (not recorded which) from PBMCs. These TCRs come from a human donor with aplastic anemia.

Only a few counts were recorded for this clonotype. The chain links TRBV7-9 to TRBJ2-2; 8 bases agree with TRBD2. Germline lookup yields CDR1 SEHNR and CDR2 FQNEAQ (reference sequence). The CDR3 sequence is 14 residues long. V was clipped by 8 bases and J by 6 bases; unmatched bases: 8. The CDR3 DNA follows: TGTGCCAGCGTGGTAATAGCGGGATCCGGGGAGCTGTTTTTT. Its translation: CASVVIAGSGELFF.

About this clonotype: The final CDR3 position lacks the conserved phenylalanine or tryptophan, pointing to a likely read error. The chain recombines TRBV19 with TRBJ1-2; a possible D gene is TRBD1 (5 bases). Per the germline V gene, CDR1 is LNHDA and CDR2 is SQIVND (reference sequence). Trimming shortened V by 9 bases and J by 6 bases, and 11 bases separated the two germline ends. The CDR3 is 11 residues long. The CDR3 is CARSAGHGYTL. DNA for the CDR3: TGTGCCAGATCCGCGGGACATGGCTACACCCTC.

The table lists this clonotype with many counts. This chain joins TRBV4-1 and TRBJ2-3, with 7 bases that match TRBD2. This CDR3 spans 16 amino acids. Germline-derived CDR1 and CDR2 are MGHRA and YSYEKL. The J segment lost 2 bases and the V segment lost 4 bases, leaving 9 bases of the junction unmatched. The CDR3 sequence: CASSPRGGQNTDTQYF. Written as DNA, the CDR3 is TGCGCCAGCAGCCCACGCGGGGGTCAAAACACAGATACGCAGTATTTT.

The chain uses TRBV15 and TRBJ2-7, with 8 bases aligning to TRBD1. V was clipped by 1 base and J by 2 bases; unmatched bases: 10. This CDR3 is built from 17 residues. Germline V gene data show CDR1 as LNHNV and CDR2 as YYDKDF (reference sequence). CDR3 protein: CATSRGEAQGATYEQYF. The CDR3 region has the DNA TGTGCCACCAGCAGAGGGGAAGCGCAGGGGGCTACCTACGAGCAGTACTTC.

A few counts support this clonotype. V usage is TRBV5-5 and J usage is TRBJ2-7; D remains ambiguous. Trimming took 4 bases from V and 7 from J, leaving 12 bases between them. This CDR3 has 12 residues. Germline V CDR1 and CDR2: SGHKS, YYEKEE (reference sequence). The CDR3 nucleotides read TGTGCCAGCAGCGTAGTGGGTGGGGAGCAGTACTTC. Translated: CASSVVGGEQYF.

The genes are TRBV7-2 and TRBJ2-5, with D perhaps assigned TRBD1 or TRBD2 (5 bases each). The CDR3 is 14 amino acids. Deletions cut 5 bases from V and 11 bases from J, with 21 bases between. CDR1 is SGHTA, CDR2 FQGNSA, per germline. This CDR3 reads CASSQAGTPSVQYF. The CDR3 nucleotides read TGTGCCAGCAGCCAGGCCGGGACCCCGTCCGTGCAGTACTTC.

This clonotype has ten or more counts. The rearrangement uses TRBV7-4 and TRBJ2-1, with 7 bases identical to TRBD1. CDR3 size: 17 residues. The germline CDR1 and CDR2 sequences are SGHVT and SQSDAQ. The trim removed 3 bases at V and 8 bases at J, leaving 16 bases unmatched. The CDR3 DNA reads as TGTGCCAGCAGCTTCGTCCACCGGGACAGTCGGGGTGATGAGCAGTTCTTC. Protein: CASSFVHRDSRGDEQFF.

The chain employs TRBV20-1 and TRBJ2-5, with D possibly TRBD2 on 6 matching bases. The length of the CDR3 is 15 residues. V lost 3 bases and J lost 2, with 16 bases in between. Germline V gene data show CDR1 as DFQATT and CDR2 as SNEGSKA (reference sequence). CDR3 bases: TGCAGTGCTAGCCTATCGGAGGGGCGACAAGAGACCCAGTACTTC. As protein: CSASLSEGRQETQYF.

The chain combines TRBV20-1 with TRBJ2-1; D is ambiguous. The CDR3 sequence is 11 residues long. The germline CDR1 and CDR2 sequences are DFQATT and SNEGSKA (reference sequence). V was trimmed by 5 bases and J by 7 bases, leaving 9 bases between them. This CDR3 reads CSAPSGNEQFF. The DNA of the CDR3 is TGCAGTGCTCCCTCCGGGAATGAGCAGTTCTTC.

The rearrangement joins TRBV2 to TRBJ2-3; D may match TRBD1 or TRBD2 (5 bases each). The germline gives CDR1 SNHLY, CDR2 FYNNEI. The CDR3 spans 13 residues. Trimming removed 10 bases from V and 0 bases from J, with 11 bases in between. CDR3 in amino acids: CATRDPSTDTQYF. CDR3 DNA sequence: TGTGCCACCCGGGACCCAAGCACAGATACGCAGTATTTT.

This clonotype was recorded at least ten times. This chain joins TRBV13 and TRBJ2-6; D is ambiguous. This CDR3 has 15 residues. Between the trimmed V and J ends, which lost 6 bases and 1 base, there was a span of 10 bases. Germline V gene data show CDR1 as PRHDT and CDR2 as FYEKMQ (reference sequence). The CDR3, as DNA: TGTGCCAGCAGTTGGCCGCTGTCTGGGGCCAACGTCCTGACTTTC. It translates to CASSWPLSGANVLTF. Full variable domain (rest looked up from reference TRBV13 and TRBJ2-6): AAGVIQSPRHLIKEKRETATLKCYPIPRHDTVYWYQQGPGQDPQFLISFYEKMQSDKGSIPDRFSAQQFSDYHSELNMSSLELGDSALYFCASSWPLSGANVLTFGAGSRLTVL.

The DNA for the CDR3 is TGTGCCAGCAGGGGGACAGGGGGCGACGAGCAGTACTTC. Translation gives CASRGTGGDEQYF. The rearrangement links TRBV2 to TRBJ2-7; 12 nucleotides match TRBD1. CDR1 is SNHLY, CDR2 FYNNEI, per germline. This CDR3 spans 13 amino acids. With V trimmed by 6 bases and J by 5 bases, 2 bases remained unmatched. Combining the CDR3 with reference TRBV2 and TRBJ2-7 gives the whole variable domain EPEVTQTPSHQVTQMGQEVILRCVPISNHLYFYWYRQILGQKVEFLVSFYNNEISEKSEIFDDQFSVERPDGSNFTLKIRSTKLEDSAMYFCASRGTGGDEQYFGPGTRLTVT.

Ten or more counts support this clonotype. The rearrangement links TRBV6-5 to TRBJ1-1; D gene unclear. Germline V CDR1 and CDR2: MNHEY, SVGAGI. CDR3 length: 13 amino acids. V was clipped by 2 bases and J by 5 bases, with 9 bases between them. The CDR3 sequence is CASSYNFDTEAFF. CDR3 coding DNA: TGTGCCAGCAGTTACAATTTCGATACTGAAGCTTTCTTT.

Comment on this clonotype: The conserved closing phenylalanine or tryptophan is absent in this CDR3, likely reflecting a read error. The DNA is left out, because the CDR3 cannot be placed on it with certainty; the CDR3 is given as TCRdb lists it. The chain has TRBV7-4 and TRBJ2-1; TRBD2, the table's D call, was not compared with the DNA. The CDR3 has 9 residues if both end residues are counted. Per the germline V gene, CDR1 is SGHVT and CDR2 is SQSDAQ. The CDR3 protein is CASSLEAGR.

For the CDR3, the DNA is TGTGCCAGCAACTCCACCTTGGGACATCCTCAGCTCAATGAGCAGTTCTTC. Protein: CASNSTLGHPQLNEQFF. This chain connects TRBV7-3 to TRBJ2-1; TRBD1 is a possible D gene (6 bases). Germline CDR1 SGHTA, CDR2 FQGTGA. V gave up 7 bases and J gave up 6 bases, with 25 bases separating them. The CDR3 loop spans 17 amino acids.

This clonotype has more than one count but fewer than ten. The gene calls are TRBV20-1 and TRBJ2-5; TRBD2 agrees at 11 bases. The CDR3 sequence is 15 residues long. V dropped 6 bases and J dropped 4; count of bases not matched to a gene: 10. Per the germline V gene, CDR1 is DFQATT and CDR2 is SNEGSKA (reference sequence). As DNA, the CDR3 is TGCAGTGCGCTGGGACTAGCGGACAAGCGAGAGACCCAGTACTTC. It yields the protein CSALGLADKRETQYF.

This clonotype was detected once. V is TRBV7-2 and J is TRBJ2-3; 10 positions match TRBD1. The germline V gene has CDR1 SGHTA and CDR2 FQGNSA. This CDR3 has 15 residues. With 6 bases clipped from V and 5 bases from J, the junction kept 8 bases outside the gene matches. CDR3 nucleotides: TGTGCCAGCAGTTTGAGGGACAGGGGAGGAGATACGCAGTATTTT. Translated: CASSLRDRGGDTQYF. Full variable domain (missing parts from reference TRBV7-2 and TRBJ2-3): GAGVSQSPSNKVTEKGKDVELRCDPISGHTALYWYRQSLGQGLEFLIYFQGNSAPDKSGLPSDRFSAERTGGSVSTLTIQRTQQEDSAVYLCASSLRDRGGDTQYFGPGTRLTVL.

This rearrangement joins TRBV10-3 to TRBJ2-3; D gene unclear. The CDR3 has 12 residues. The V end was cut by 2 bases, the J end by 10 bases, with 10 bases between. The germline V gene has CDR1 ENHRY and CDR2 SYGVKD. Here the CDR3 DNA reads TGTGCCATCAGTGAGGCCTCCCTTTCGCAGTATTTT. This sequence encodes CAISEASLSQYF.